This TCR beta chain was retrieved from a study of T-cell reconstitution after alpha-beta-depleted transplantation in children. There are a few counts of this clonotype. Unique molecular identifiers featured in how the TCRbeta library was prepared. MiXCR, run by TCRdb on the PCR reads, gives a single entry per CDR3 protein. This table holds about 640,000 distinct CDR3 sequences, about an eighth found once. The sample was PBMCs, mostly from graft donor cells, taken 360 days after TCRalphabeta/CD19-depleted stem cell transplant. This TCR came from a male patient younger than 18 who had a stem cell transplant for acute myeloid leukemia, so the T cells may come from the graft donor.

The CDR3, as DNA: TGTGCCAGTAGTACCTCGGACGGGAGCACAGATACGCAGTATTTT. Translation gives CASSTSDGSTDTQYF. This chain joins TRBV19 and TRBJ2-3; D ambiguous. V was cut by 4 bases and J by 0 bases, with 11 bases left in between. This CDR3 is 15 amino acids long. CDR1 is LNHDA, CDR2 SQIVND, per germline (reference sequence).